Listed here are 25 T cell receptor beta chains from one sample, sequenced in a study of post-analysis software for immune sequencing data. Study-wide results and caveats: Patients had higher frequencies than controls of roughly 5 TRBV segments, including TRBV5-6, TRBV5-1 and TRBV20-1.

Presence of unique molecular identifiers characterized the TCR beta cDNA libraries. A single record per CDR3 protein comes from TCRdb applying MiXCR to the PCR reads. In the table there are about 820,000 distinct CDR3 sequences, roughly 50% of which are singletons. Their antigen targets remain unknown. Sequenced: blood. The origin of the receptors is a girl aged 5-17 years with multiple sclerosis.

The gene calls are TRBV9 and TRBJ2-5; D is possibly TRBD1 or TRBD2 (5 bases each). The J call is in doubt because the DNA end fits TRBJ2-7 better. CDR1 and CDR2 (germline): SGDLS, YYNGEE. The CDR3 loop spans 15 amino acids. The CDR3 DNA reads TGTGCCAGCAGCGCGGGGAACAGGCCTTACTACGAGCAGTACTTC. Translated, it gives CASSAGNRPYYEQYF.

This clonotype was seen more than once but under ten times. V is TRBV5-1 and J is TRBJ2-3; 7 bases map to TRBD2. The CDR3 has 18 amino acids. Germline CDR1 is SGHRS and CDR2 is YFSETQ. The V and J ends lost 1 base and 3 bases, in that order; junction bases with no gene match: 14. CDR3 sequence (DNA): TGCGCCAGCAGCTTGAGCTCCGGGACTACCGTTTGGACAGATACGCAGTATTTT. This gives the protein CASSLSSGTTVWTDTQYF.

In nucleotides, the CDR3 is TGTGCCAGCAGCTCAACCGGGACTAGGGGGGCTAATGAGCAGTTCTTC. It specifies CASSSTGTRGANEQFF. The gene calls are TRBV7-9 and TRBJ2-1; 8 bases are a match to TRBD2. V lost 4 bases and J lost 7; bases outside the gene matches: 12. CDR1 is SEHNR and CDR2 is FQNEAQ in the germline V gene (reference sequence). The CDR3 is 16 amino acids.

A few counts support this clonotype. The gene calls are TRBV27 and TRBJ2-3; a possible D gene is TRBD2 (6 bases). The CDR3 runs 13 residues. Trimming cost V 11 bases and J 2 bases, with 14 bases left between them. Germline V gene data show CDR1 as MNHEY and CDR2 as SMNVEV (reference sequence). CDR3 DNA sequence: TGTGCCGCCAGGGCTAGCGCCACAGATACGCAGTATTTT. This sequence encodes CAARASATDTQYF.

Of note for this clonotype: A much larger clone differs from this one at a single base, so this may be a read error. The rearrangement links TRBV7-9 to TRBJ2-7, with D uncertain. Germline V gene lookup returns CDR1 SEHNR and CDR2 FQNEAQ (reference sequence). The CDR3 spans 11 residues. V lost 5 bases and J 7 bases, leaving 9 bases between the germline ends. The CDR3 protein is CASSLHNEQYF. In nucleotides, the CDR3 is TGTGCCAGCAGCCTACACAATGAGCAGTACTTC.

This clonotype was found a few times. This chain uses TRBV20-1 with TRBJ2-7; 8 bases are shared with TRBD2. From germline, CDR1 is DFQATT and CDR2 SNEGSKA (reference sequence). This CDR3 is 14 amino acids long. V gave up 5 bases and J gave up 4 bases; unmatched junction bases: 10. CDR3 in DNA: TGCAGTGCTGCCAACGTAGCGGGATCGTACGAGCAGTACTTC. It translates to CSAANVAGSYEQYF.

This clonotype occurred a few times. J is TRBJ2-5 and V is TRBV12-3 or TRBV12-4, with D possibly being TRBD2 (6 bases). This CDR3 region has 14 residues. Trimming pared 3 bases from V and 6 bases from J, leaving 14 bases between. CDR3 DNA: TGTGCCAGCAGTTTTGAGGAGGGCAGCCAGACCCAGTACTTC. This encodes CASSFEEGSQTQYF.

This clonotype appeared a single time. The chain joins TRBV29-1 to TRBJ1-4; D call uncertain. The CDR3 is 16 amino acids. The V gene's germline CDR1 is SQVTM and CDR2 ANQGSEA. Trimming took off 6 bases at V and 0 bases at J, with 17 bases between the two ends. CDR3 DNA sequence: TGCAGCGTCCTTAGTCAAGGCCGATCAACTAATGAAAAACTGTTTTTT. It specifies CSVLSQGRSTNEKLFF.

The sample holds a few counts of this clonotype. The chain joins TRBV5-5 to TRBJ1-2; no clear D. Germline values: CDR1 SGHKS, CDR2 YYEKEE (reference sequence). V was cut by 4 bases and J by 4 bases, with 11 bases left in between. This CDR3 spans 13 amino acids. In DNA form, the CDR3 reads TGTGCCAGCAGCGAACGGACCCTCTATGGCTACACCTTC. Residues: CASSERTLYGYTF. Full variable domain (missing parts from reference TRBV5-5 and TRBJ1-2): DAGVTQSPTHLIKTRGQQVTLRCSPISGHKSVSWYQQVLGQGPQFIFQYYEKEERGRGNFPDRFSARQFPNYSSELNVNALLLGDSALYLCASSERTLYGYTFGSGTRLTVV.

The chain is built from TRBV12-3 or TRBV12-4 and TRBJ2-6, with D unresolved. This CDR3 is built from 14 residues. Trimming stripped 6 bases from V and 0 bases from J, with 6 bases between. CDR3 amino acids: CASRDLSGANVLTF. CDR3 coding DNA: TGTGCCAGCAGAGACCTCTCTGGGGCCAACGTCCTGACTTTC.

This sequence joins TRBV18 and TRBJ2-4; D tentatively fits TRBD1 or TRBD2 (5 bases each). The DNA matches TRBJ2-7 better at its end, which makes the J call doubtful. CDR3 length: 13 amino acids. Germline values: CDR1 KGHSH, CDR2 LQKENI. CDR3 sequence (DNA): TGTGCCAGCTCCTCTGTGGGGGCCTACGAGCAGTACTTC. Protein sequence: CASSSVGAYEQYF.

This clonotype was seen more than once but under ten times. The chain has TRBV6-1 and TRBJ2-3; D is uncertain. V lost 5 bases and J 7 bases, leaving 13 bases between the germline ends. CDR3 length: 13 residues. Germline V gene sequence: CDR1 MNHNS, CDR2 SASEGT. CDR3 coding DNA: TGTGCCAGCAGTTCCCCCGGGCGAAATACGCAGTATTTT. Protein product: CASSSPGRNTQYF.

The chain couples TRBV27 to TRBJ2-7; tentatively, D is TRBD1 or TRBD2 (5 bases each). Per the germline V gene, CDR1 is MNHEY and CDR2 is SMNVEV (reference sequence). CDR3 size: 14 residues. The ends were cut back, 6 bases at V and 5 bases at J, with 17 bases in the middle. This chain's CDR3 is CASSLTSPGHEQYF. The CDR3 region has the DNA TGTGCCAGCAGCCTGACCTCCCCGGGGCACGAGCAGTACTTC.

The chain carries TRBV6-5 and TRBJ2-4; D is ambiguous. Gene TRBJ2-7 matches the end of the DNA better, so the J call may be wrong. Germline values: CDR1 MNHEY, CDR2 SVGAGI. The CDR3 contains 12 residues. The CDR3 protein is CASSLVETEQYF. The CDR3 DNA sequence: TGTGCCAGCAGCTTGGTAGAAACCGAGCAGTACTTC.

The chain joins TRBV3-1 to TRBJ1-1, with D possibly being TRBD1 (6 bases). CDR1 and CDR2 from the germline V gene are LGHDT and YNNKEL (reference sequence). The CDR3 is made up of 18 amino acids. V was clipped by 0 bases and J by 1 base, with 18 bases between them. CDR3 amino acids: CASSQDKVGGRGNTEAFF. CDR3 nucleotides: TGTGCCAGCAGCCAAGATAAAGTTGGGGGCAGGGGGAACACTGAAGCTTTCTTT.

This sequence joins TRBV28 and TRBJ2-3; 7 nucleotides align to TRBD1. This CDR3 has 15 residues. CDR1 is MDHEN, CDR2 SYDVKM, per germline. V was clipped by 6 bases and J by 3 bases; unmatched bases: 9. CDR3 coding DNA: TGTGCCAGCAGCCCGACAGGGATTAAGACAGATACGCAGTATTTT. This codes for CASSPTGIKTDTQYF.

J is TRBJ2-1 and V is TRBV11-2; 11 bases agree with TRBD2. Germline V lookup: CDR1 SGHAT, CDR2 FQNNGV. The CDR3 totals 14 residues. V lost 5 bases and J lost 8; bases outside the gene matches: 5. This chain's CDR3 is CASSGLTSGDEQFF. The CDR3 DNA follows: TGTGCCAGCAGCGGATTGACTAGCGGGGATGAGCAGTTCTTC.

The chain couples TRBV4-1 to TRBJ1-5, with D maybe TRBD1 (5 bases). The CDR3 sequence is 17 residues long. The V end lost 0 bases, the J end lost 4 bases, and 16 bases lay between the germline ends. Germline V CDR1 and CDR2: MGHRA, YSYEKL. The CDR3 region has the DNA TGCGCCAGCAGCCAAGAGGCACGGACTACAGGAAATCAGCCCCAGCATTTT. As protein: CASSQEARTTGNQPQHF.

V gene TRBV20-1 combines with J gene TRBJ2-1; D not certain. CDR1 and CDR2 from the germline V gene are DFQATT and SNEGSKA (reference sequence). Trimming took 6 bases from V and 8 from J, leaving 20 bases between them. The CDR3 is 14 amino acids. CDR3 sequence: CSARDRPVNYEQFF. CDR3 nucleotide sequence: TGCAGTGCCCGTGATAGGCCCGTTAACTATGAGCAGTTCTTC.

The chain combines TRBV11-2 with TRBJ2-7; no definite D call. Germline V gene sequence: CDR1 SGHAT, CDR2 FQNNGV. This CDR3 is built from 14 residues. Trimming took off 4 bases at V and 3 bases at J, with 13 bases between the two ends. CDR3 amino acids: CASSSLLDRYEQYF. The CDR3 DNA reads TGTGCCAGCAGCTCCTTGCTCGACCGCTACGAGCAGTACTTC.

The chain is built from TRBV4-1 and TRBJ2-5; 11 positions agree with TRBD2. Germline-derived CDR1 and CDR2 are MGHRA and YSYEKL. The CDR3 is 17 residues long. V was clipped by 5 bases and J by 5 bases; unmatched bases: 13. The CDR3 sequence is CASSVGGLSGGAETQYF. The CDR3 DNA reads as TGCGCCAGCAGCGTCGGAGGCCTTAGCGGGGGGGCGGAGACCCAGTACTTC.

This clonotype has just one count. This chain links TRBV7-9 with TRBJ2-1, with 10 nucleotides matching TRBD2. Trimming at V came to 3 bases and at J to 8 bases, leaving 7 bases not matched to a gene. Germline V CDR1 and CDR2: SEHNR, FQNEAQ (reference sequence). The CDR3 has 15 amino acids. Here the CDR3 reads CASSLGTGTSDEQFF. DNA of the CDR3: TGTGCCAGCAGCTTGGGGACCGGGACTAGCGATGAGCAGTTCTTC.

The chain combines TRBV20-1 with TRBJ2-1; D is undetermined. Trimming took 1 base from V and 7 from J, leaving 14 bases between them. The CDR3 consists of 14 residues. CDR1 and CDR2 from the germline V gene are DFQATT and SNEGSKA (reference sequence). This CDR3 reads CSARAGRFPNEQFF. CDR3 DNA sequence: TGCAGTGCTAGAGCGGGCAGGTTTCCAAATGAGCAGTTCTTC.

V gene TRBV20-1 combines with J gene TRBJ2-1, with 13 bases fitting TRBD2. The V and J ends lost 5 bases and 4 bases, in that order; junction bases with no gene match: 5. In germline, CDR1 is DFQATT, CDR2 SNEGSKA (reference sequence). The CDR3 runs to 15 residues. CDR3: CSALPLAGGYNEQFF. The CDR3 DNA reads as TGCAGTGCTCTACCACTAGCGGGAGGGTACAATGAGCAGTTCTTC.

This clonotype was seen only a few times. Compared with germline, one end of the junction differs, possibly owing to a read error. This sequence joins TRBV2 and TRBJ2-7; TRBD1 aligns across 9 bases. The J call may be wrong; the DNA end is better matched by TRBJ2-5. The germline gives CDR1 SNHLY, CDR2 FYNNEI. The CDR3 consists of 17 residues. This CDR3 reads CTSIPRPTGGLSETQYF. The CDR3 region has the DNA TGTACCAGCATCCCCAGGCCTACAGGGGGCTTGAGTGAGACCCAGTACTTC.